This T cell receptor beta chain was retrieved from a study of T cell responses to AZD1222 COVID-19 vaccine. Study findings and constraints: Regions 160-218 and 743-854 held dominance among vaccine-associated CD4 TCRs, which spanned spike. In all cases, repertoires were sampled only after the peak T cell response.

This clone was seen more than once but under ten times. Its target is not known. Assay used: immunoSEQ multiplex PCR; TCRdb lists only in-frame clones, some missing. The profile covers fewer than 150,000 clones, with approximately 90% appearing a single time and over 9% taken by the ten largest. This clonotype was obtained from an adult who received the AZD1222 COVID-19 vaccine. Sequenced here: peripheral blood, sampled 28 days after the second AZD1222 dose.

The CDR3, as DNA: TGTGCCAGCGGGGGATCGCGGGGGACCGGGGAGCTGTTTTTT. It translates to CASGGSRGTGELFF. The rearrangement links TRBV3-1 (or the pseudogene TRBV3-2) to TRBJ2-2; TRBD2 matches at 7 bases. In germline, CDR1 is LGHDT, CDR2 YNNKEL (reference sequence). The CDR3 runs 14 residues. V dropped 8 bases and J dropped 5; count of bases not matched to a gene: 8.